One and the same sample provided the 2 T cell receptor beta chains below, sequenced in a study of read filtering for tumor transcriptome and immune sequencing. From 400 to 450 ng of RNA, a library with molecular barcoded alpha/delta and beta/gamma adaptors was made. TCRdb used MiXCR to reprocess the reads, holding one entry per CDR3 protein. The repertoire holds 75,000 to 95,000 distinct CDR3 sequences, with under 25% as singletons. The sequencing input was a population of CD138-negative cells sorted from bone marrow. The receptors shown here come from a donor at least 40 years old with multiple myeloma.

The chain employs TRBV12-3 or TRBV12-4 and TRBJ1-5; the D gene is possibly TRBD1 (5 bases). V lost 6 bases to trimming and J lost 1 base, with 7 bases between them. The CDR3 contains 13 residues. The CDR3 DNA is TGTGCCAGCAGGGGGCCGAGCAATCAGCCCCAGCATTTT. Translating gives CASRGPSNQPQHF.

This clonotype was picked up many times. The chain combines TRBV6-5 with TRBJ2-5; weak D call: TRBD2 (6 bases). The germline V gene encodes CDR1 MNHEY and CDR2 SVGAGI. V was clipped by 2 bases and J by 5 bases, with 15 bases between them. CDR3 length: 15 amino acids. The CDR3 sequence: CASSYGTARSETQYF. CDR3 in DNA: TGTGCCAGCAGTTACGGGACTGCGCGGTCCGAGACCCAGTACTTC.